These 31 T cell receptor delta chains share one sample of origin, sequenced in a study of γδ T cells in repeated Plasmodium falciparum infection. TCRdb reanalyzed the multiplex PCR reads using CATT. The table lists around 46,000 delta-chain clones, roughly 2% of them singletons. Flow sorting of PBMC yielded separate Vgamma9/Vdelta2+ and Vdelta2-negative gammadelta T cell populations for bulk repertoire analysis. Sequenced: gamma-delta T cells from blood. All receptors come from a pool of human donors (malaria-infected and uninfected, not separated).

This clone was found many times. A far larger clone is a single base away, which makes a read error likely. The chain combines TRDV2 with TRDJ1; tentatively, D is TRDD3 (5 bases). Germline CDR1 is GEAIGNYY and CDR2 is EKD. The CDR3 has 13 amino acids. V lost 5 bases, J lost 5 bases, and 14 bases lay in between. The CDR3 DNA reads as TGTGCCTGTGGCCAGATGGGGAAAGATAAACTCATCTTT. Amino acid sequence: CACGQMGKDKLIF.

This clone was observed many times. The identical CDR3 is also encoded by other nucleotide sequences in the sample. V is TRAV36/DV7 and J is TRDJ1; 11 bases match TRDD3. The trim removed 4 bases at V and 4 bases at J, leaving 27 bases unmatched. Germline V CDR1 and CDR2: VTNFRS, LTSSGIE (reference sequence). The CDR3 has 21 residues. The CDR3 DNA sequence: TGTGCTGTGCTAGGCGAGGGACTTCCTATGTATTCTGGGGGATACAACGATAAACTCATCTTT. Its protein is CAVLGEGLPMYSGGYNDKLIF. Complete variable domain (other parts from reference TRAV36/DV7 and TRDJ1): EDKVVQSPLSLVVHEGDTVTLNCSYEVTNFRSLLWYKQEKKAPTFLFMLTSSGIEKKSGRLSSILDKKELSSILNITATQTGDSAIYLCAVLGEGLPMYSGGYNDKLIFGKGTRVTVEP.

This clone has only a few counts. This DNA's translation and the protein TCRdb lists, from a much larger clone, do not match at residue 14, likely due to a read error; the protein shown is translated from the DNA. The chain carries TRDV1 and TRDJ1; 7 bases align to TRDD3. The J gene comes from matching the DNA to germline here; TCRdb lacks it. The CDR3 is 24 amino acids. Germline CDR1 reads TSWWSYY; CDR2 reads QGS. J gave up 10 bases and V 0 bases, and 38 bases lay outside the gene matches. The CDR3 protein is CALGELTPLPPRWEWGNGYMGLIF. CDR3 bases: TGTGCTCTTGGGGAACTCACTCCACTTCCACCCCGTTGGGAGTGGGGGAACGGTTATATGGGACTCATCTTT.

Ten or more counts support this clone. This DNA translates differently at residue 17 from the TCRdb protein, which is that of a much larger clone; a read error is likely, and the protein shown is the DNA's own translation. The CDR3 spells CAAGPSHGSPFLTDKLTF. As DNA, the CDR3 is TGTGCCGCTGGGCCTTCCCACGGGTCCCCCTTCCTCACCGATAAACTCACCTTT. This chain connects TRDV3 to TRDJ1, with 7 bases matching TRDD2. CDR1 TVYSNPD and CDR2 GDNSRS come from the germline V gene (reference sequence). This CDR3 contains 18 residues.

With regard to this clone: A far larger clone is a single base away, which makes a read error likely. This same CDR3 is encoded by further DNA sequences in the sample. V usage is TRDV1 and J usage is TRDJ3, with a possible D match to TRDD3 (6 bases). No J gene is reported in TCRdb; it was inferred here by comparing the DNA with germline. The CDR3 contains 22 residues. Trimming cost V 0 bases and J 0 bases, with 21 bases left between them. The germline V gene encodes CDR1 TSWWSYY and CDR2 QGS. DNA for the CDR3: TGTGCTCTTGGGGAACTAGGGAGGGAGTGGGGGCTCTTCTCCTGGGACACCCGACAGATGTTTTTC. Encoded protein: CALGELGREWGLFSWDTRQMFF.

A word on this clone: This probably arose from a read error, given a far larger clone one base away. Within the sample, other DNA sequences also encode this same CDR3. V gene TRDV1 combines with J gene TRDJ1; no clear D. Germline lookup yields CDR1 TSWWSYY and CDR2 QGS. CDR3 length: 13 residues. CDR3 sequence: CALGTTHTDKLIF. DNA for the CDR3: TGTGCGCTTGGGACAACACACACCGATAAACTCATCTTT.

Worth noting for this clone: The amino acid sequence in TCRdb belongs to a much larger clone and departs from this DNA's translation at residue 11, likely a sequencing read error; the sequence shown is translated from the DNA. The DNA for the CDR3 is TGTGCCTTCCAAACTCCCTTCCTCTTCCTTCCGCCTTGGGGGATACTAGGGAAACTCATCTTT. It specifies CAFQTPFLFLPPWGILGKLIF. V gene TRDV3 combines with J gene TRDJ1; 10 bases match TRDD3. The J gene, not given by TCRdb, was assigned here from a germline match of the nucleotide sequence. The V and J ends lost 3 bases and 8 bases, in that order; junction bases with no gene match: 33. The CDR3 contains 21 residues. Germline V gene data show CDR1 as TVYSNPD and CDR2 as GDNSRS (reference sequence).

About this clone itself: This likely traces to a read error, being one base from a far larger clone. The same CDR3 can be traced to other DNA sequences in this sample. The chain recombines TRDV3 with TRDJ1, with D hard to call. No J gene is reported in TCRdb; it was inferred here by comparing the DNA with germline. The CDR3 is 21 amino acids. The germline CDR1 and CDR2 sequences are TVYSNPD and GDNSRS (reference sequence). Here the CDR3 DNA reads TGTGCTTTCACTACTGTACCTTACGGCAGCCCGTATCATGCTAACACCGATAAACTCATCTTT. Translation gives CAFTTVPYGSPYHANTDKLIF.

This clone was seen a handful of times. Being one base from a much bigger clone, this may be a read error. This specimen includes other DNA sequences encoding the same CDR3. The rearrangement uses TRAV29/DV5 and TRDJ1; D may be TRDD3 (8 bases). This CDR3 spans 20 amino acids. CDR1 is NSMFDY and CDR2 is ISSIKDK in the germline V gene. The CDR3, as DNA: TGTGCAGCGAAGCTTACCCTTTCCTACACTGGGGGCCTGCAGGCCGATAAGCTCATCTTT. Translating gives CAAKLTLSYTGGLQADKLIF.

This clone showed up just a few times. TCRdb records a much larger clone's protein for this DNA, with a difference at residue 13 that likely arises from a read error; the protein given is the translation of the DNA. This chain links TRDV1 with TRDJ1, with a weak D call TRDD3 (6 bases). Germline V lookup: CDR1 TSWWSYY, CDR2 QGS. The CDR3 loop spans 17 amino acids. This CDR3 is CALGILRWGWKTCKLIF. CDR3 nucleotides: TGTGCTCTTGGGATACTACGCTGGGGATGGAAAACCTGTAAACTCATCTTC.

A few counts support this clone. Translating this DNA gives a protein that differs at residue 4 from the TCRdb one, which belongs to a much larger clone; a read error is likely, and the protein shown is this translation. The chain joins TRDV1 to TRDJ1; 9 bases map to TRDD3. The J gene was not available in TCRdb and was assigned here by matching the DNA to germline segments. V shed 7 bases and J 0 bases; nucleotides not matched to a gene: 45. The germline gives CDR1 TSWWSYY, CDR2 QGS. CDR3 length equals 28 residues. The CDR3 spells CALEDWGNNFPLEWGIRPAGLYTDKLIF. In DNA, the CDR3 is TGTGCTCTTGAGGACTGGGGGAATAACTTTCCTCTTGAGTGGGGGATAAGACCTGCTGGTCTGTACACCGATAAACTCATCTTT.

This clone has just a few counts. A far larger clone differs by one base, so this is likely a read error. Additional DNA sequences in this sample encode the identical CDR3. The gene calls are TRDV1 and TRDJ1; 9 nucleotides match TRDD3. The J gene, not given by TCRdb, was assigned here from a germline match of the nucleotide sequence. The length of the CDR3 is 23 residues. Germline CDR1 TSWWSYY, CDR2 QGS. After removal of 1 base from V and 0 bases from J, the junction contained 24 bases not matched to a gene. The CDR3 nucleotides are TGTGCTCTTGGGGAACCGTCCACCTTTTTTCCTCTCGGGGGATACTTTTACACCGATAAACTCATCTTT. This encodes CALGEPSTFFPLGGYFYTDKLIF.

This clone has a handful of counts. TCRdb's protein for this DNA is that of a much larger clone and differs from the translation at residue 5, likely a read error; the protein shown is the DNA translation. The J gene is TRDJ1, the V gene TRDV1, with no clear D. Germline matching of the DNA provided the J gene here, since TCRdb leaves it blank. The CDR3 contains 16 residues. In germline, CDR1 is TSWWSYY, CDR2 QGS. Here the CDR3 reads CALGGLWPQGTGKLIF. CDR3 nucleotide sequence: TGTGCTCTTGGGGGACTTTGGCCCCAGGGCACCGGTAAACTCATCTTT.

Concerning this clone itself: TCRdb's protein for this DNA is that of a much larger clone and differs from the translation at residue 7, likely a read error; the protein shown is the DNA translation. The chain is built from TRDV1 and TRDJ3; 10 bases map to TRDD3. As TCRdb names no J gene, one was assigned here on the basis of a DNA match to germline. Germline trimming cut 2 bases from V and 2 bases from J; bases unmatched to any gene: 30. The CDR3 extends over 27 amino acids. Germline CDR1 reads TSWWSYY; CDR2 reads QGS. This CDR3 reads CALGETRPKLTSHRGIRGPWDTRQMFF. The CDR3 region has the DNA TGTGCTCTTGGGGAAACTAGGCCCAAACTCACATCCCATCGGGGGATACGCGGTCCCTGGGACACCCGACAGATGTTTTTC.

This clone was counted only a few times. TCRdb's protein for this DNA is that of a much larger clone and differs from the translation at residue 13, likely a read error; the protein shown is the DNA translation. V is TRDV2 and J is TRDJ1; D perhaps matches TRDD3 (5 bases). The J gene comes from matching the DNA to germline here; TCRdb lacks it. Trimming cost V 2 bases and J 4 bases, with 25 bases left between them. CDR3 length equals 18 residues. Germline V gene data show CDR1 as GEAIGNYY and CDR2 as EKD. The CDR3 DNA reads as TGTGCCTGTGACAGCCTCGGGGACGGACCTAAGTACATCGATAAACTCATCTTT. Translating gives CACDSLGDGPKYIDKLIF.

Only a few counts were recorded for this clone. This sequence is one base from a far larger clone and is likely a read error. The same CDR3 can be traced to other DNA sequences in this sample. The genes are TRDV1 and TRDJ1; D is possibly TRDD3 (5 bases). In the absence of a J gene in TCRdb, the DNA was matched to germline to assign it here. The CDR3 runs to 22 residues. Germline V gives CDR1 TSWWSYY, CDR2 QGS. CDR3 protein: CALGDPWPHLLRTGEYTDKLIF. Written as DNA, the CDR3 is TGTGCTCTTGGGGACCCTTGGCCCCATCTTCTACGTACCGGGGAGTACACTGATAAACTCATCTTT.

On this clone: The protein that TCRdb holds for this DNA derives from a much larger clone and differs from the translated DNA at residue 6, which likely indicates a read error; the protein shown here is translated from the DNA. The rearrangement uses TRDV1 and TRDJ1; 13 bases match TRDD3. TCRdb is silent on the J gene; assignment here came from matching the DNA to germline. The CDR3 is made up of 24 amino acids. V shed 2 bases, J shed 1 base, and the junction held 25 bases outside the gene matches. The germline gives CDR1 TSWWSYY, CDR2 QGS. In DNA, the CDR3 is TGTGCTCTTGGGGAATCGGTAGGAACGGTCAAAACTCCGTACTGGGGGATACGCACCGATAAACTCATCTTT. It encodes CALGESVGTVKTPYWGIRTDKLIF.

The genes are TRDV3 and TRDJ1; 13 nucleotides match TRDD3. The J gene, left out of TCRdb, was set here by checking the DNA against germline. This CDR3 comprises 20 residues. J gave up 2 bases and V 4 bases, and 22 bases lay outside the gene matches. Germline V gives CDR1 TVYSNPD, CDR2 GDNSRS (reference sequence). The CDR3 DNA reads as TGTGCCTGGGGGTCGACGAGGAGGTACTGGGGGATACGAAAAACCGATAAACTCATCTTT. It translates to CAWGSTRRYWGIRKTDKLIF.

This clone was seen at least ten times. The protein TCRdb gives is from a much larger clone and does not agree with this DNA's translation at residue 4, likely a read error; the protein shown here comes from the DNA. The chain uses TRDV2 and TRDJ1; 13 bases line up with TRDD3. Assignment of the J gene here rests on matching the DNA to germline, because TCRdb gives none. The CDR3 consists of 20 residues. Germline lookup yields CDR1 GEAIGNYY and CDR2 EKD. DNA for the CDR3: TGTGCCTGTAACACCCTCCAACTGGGGGATACGGATTCGTACACCGATAAACTCATCTTT. Protein sequence: CACNTLQLGDTDSYTDKLIF.

A few counts support this clone. A read error likely explains why the TCRdb protein, taken from a much larger clone, differs from this DNA's translation at residue 15; the protein shown is translated from the DNA. This chain links TRDV1 with TRDJ1, with 8 bases matching TRDD3. The CDR3 is 20 amino acids. Germline CDR1 and CDR2: TSWWSYY and QGS. Trimming cost V 2 bases and J 3 bases; bases outside gene matches: 20. As DNA, the CDR3 is TGTGCTCTTGGGGAAGTGTATCCCAGGAGGATGGGGGATTGGGCCGATAAACTCATCTTT. Amino acid sequence: CALGEVYPRRMGDWADKLIF.

This clone came up a few times. A far larger clone is only one base removed, so a read error is likely. Other DNA sequences in this sample translate to the same CDR3. J is TRDJ1 and V is TRDV1; 9 bases match TRDD3. The J gene, missing from TCRdb, was assigned here through DNA to germline matching. This CDR3 spans 24 amino acids. CDR1 TSWWSYY and CDR2 QGS come from the germline V gene. The V gene end was trimmed by 0 bases and the J gene end by 0 bases; junction bases not matched to a gene: 26. In DNA form, the CDR3 reads TGTGCTCTTGGGGAACTAGCCCTCCTTCCCTTCTCTCTTTACTGGGGGAGCTACACCGATAAACTCATCTTT. Its translation: CALGELALLPFSLYWGSYTDKLIF.

In the case of this clone: TCRdb has a much larger clone's protein, which differs at residue 17 from the translation of this DNA, likely because of a read error; what is shown is the protein translated from the DNA. Distinct nucleotide sequences in the sample also encode this CDR3. The gene calls are TRDV1 and TRDJ1; D is possibly TRDD2 or TRDD3 (9 bases each). The J gene, missing from TCRdb, was assigned here through DNA to germline matching. The CDR3 contains 21 residues. With 5 bases removed from V and 7 bases from J, the gap between germline ends came to 38 bases. The germline V gene has CDR1 TSWWSYY and CDR2 QGS. The CDR3 is CALGLWPSYGLGDFNSVKLIF. CDR3 in DNA: TGTGCTCTTGGGCTCTGGCCTTCCTACGGTCTGGGGGATTTCAACTCGGTTAAACTCATCTTT.

At least ten counts were recorded for this clone. The protein given by TCRdb reflects a much larger clone and differs at residue 14 from this DNA's translation, likely from a read error; the protein shown is the DNA's translation. The chain carries TRDV1 and TRDJ1, with TRDD3 matching 13 bases. The J gene is not listed in TCRdb, so it was assigned here from a DNA match to germline. CDR1 is TSWWSYY and CDR2 is QGS in the germline V gene. The CDR3 loop spans 20 amino acids. The V gene end was trimmed by 7 bases and the J gene end by 0 bases; junction bases not matched to a gene: 17. CDR3 nucleotide sequence: TGTGCTCTTGATGCGGGGCCTTACTGGGGGATACGCCCGCACACCGATAAACTCATCTTT. It specifies CALDAGPYWGIRPHTDKLIF.

This clone has a handful of counts. V usage is TRDV2 and J usage is TRDJ1, with 11 bases fitting TRDD3. The J gene, not given by TCRdb, was assigned here from a germline match of the nucleotide sequence. This CDR3 contains 17 residues. With 3 bases clipped from V and 2 bases from J, the junction kept 10 bases outside the gene matches. Germline V gene sequence: CDR1 GEAIGNYY, CDR2 EKD. This chain's CDR3 is CACDPLGDTRETDKLIF. The CDR3 region has the DNA TGTGCCTGTGACCCCCTGGGGGATACAAGAGAGACCGATAAACTCATCTTT.

This clone was counted between two and nine times. The protein given by TCRdb reflects a much larger clone and differs at residue 10 from this DNA's translation, likely from a read error; the protein shown is the DNA's translation. V is TRDV2 and J is TRDJ1, with 8 bases fitting TRDD3. TCRdb carries no J gene annotation; the J gene was assigned here by matching the DNA with germline. This CDR3 is built from 15 residues. In germline, CDR1 is GEAIGNYY, CDR2 EKD. Trimming cost V 0 bases and J 5 bases; bases outside gene matches: 7. The CDR3 is CACDTVEGIQDKLIF. In DNA, the CDR3 is TGTGCCTGTGACACCGTGGAGGGGATACAGGATAAACTCATCTTT.

This clone was counted between two and nine times. TCRdb pairs this DNA with a much larger clone's protein that differs at residue 5, likely a read error; the protein shown was translated from the DNA. The gene calls are TRDV1 and TRDJ1; maybe TRDD3 (5 bases). No J gene was available from TCRdb, and it was assigned here by a germline match of the DNA. CDR1 and CDR2 (germline): TSWWSYY, QGS. This CDR3 comprises 21 residues. The V gene lost 7 bases and the J gene lost 3 bases, with 36 bases spanning the gap. The CDR3 region is CALVKLPGVQGMIFIPDKLIF. In nucleotides, the CDR3 is TGTGCTCTTGTGAAACTCCCAGGGGTCCAAGGGATGATCTTCATACCCGATAAACTCATCTTT.

This clone was counted many times. This sequence is one base from a far larger clone and is likely a read error. The rearrangement uses TRAV38-2/DV8 and TRDJ1; 11 bases match TRDD3. The germline gives CDR1 TSESDYY, CDR2 QEAYKQQN. The CDR3 has 17 amino acids. CDR3 sequence reads: CAFQGDGGYGGTDKLTF. DNA of the CDR3: TGTGCCTTCCAGGGGGATGGGGGATACGGTGGCACCGATAAACTCACCTTT.

In the case of this clone: This likely reflects a read error, since a far larger clone is one base away. The same CDR3 can be traced to other DNA sequences in this sample. The chain carries TRDV1 and TRDJ1, with a possible D match to TRDD3 (6 bases). Germline V gene data show CDR1 as TSWWSYY and CDR2 as QGS. The CDR3 has 20 amino acids. The CDR3 is CALGELIWTDGDWDTDKLIF. As DNA, the CDR3 is TGTGCCCTTGGGGAACTTATATGGACAGACGGGGACTGGGACACCGATAAACTCATCTTT.

This clone was recorded at least ten times. J is TRDJ1 and V is TRAV29/DV5, with 12 bases identical to TRDD3. Germline assignment: CDR1 NSMFDY and CDR2 ISSIKDK. V was clipped by 3 bases and J by 2 bases; unmatched bases: 29. This CDR3 has 23 residues. The CDR3 is CAAIDPPSYYHPWGIRGTDKLIF. CDR3 in DNA: TGTGCAGCAATCGACCCTCCTTCCTACTACCACCCCTGGGGGATACGGGGAACCGATAAACTCATCTTT.

This clone occurred a few times. TCRdb's listed protein matches a much larger clone and diverges from this DNA's translation at residue 12, likely through a read error; the protein shown comes from the DNA. The CDR3: CACDALTGGSGELIF. CDR3 nucleotides: TGTGCCTGTGACGCCCTTACTGGGGGCTCCGGGGAACTCATCTTT. The rearrangement joins TRDV2 to TRDJ1; 8 positions agree with TRDD3. No J gene is reported in TCRdb; it was inferred here by comparing the DNA with germline. CDR3 length equals 15 residues. Per the germline V gene, CDR1 is GEAIGNYY and CDR2 is EKD. Trimming at V came to 3 bases and at J to 9 bases, leaving 14 bases not matched to a gene.

As to this clone: TCRdb's listed protein matches a much larger clone and diverges from this DNA's translation at residue 6, likely through a read error; the protein shown comes from the DNA. The chain combines TRDV1 with TRDJ1; TRDD3 agrees at 13 bases. Assignment of the J gene here rests on matching the DNA to germline, because TCRdb gives none. Germline assignment: CDR1 TSWWSYY and CDR2 QGS. V dropped 3 bases and J dropped 3; count of bases not matched to a gene: 16. The CDR3 sequence is 20 residues long. CDR3 DNA sequence: TGTGCTCTTGGGGACACATTCCCTTACTGGGGGATACGGGGGGCCGATAAACTCATCTTT. Translating gives CALGDTFPYWGIRGADKLIF.